This is a list of T cell receptor beta chains from one sample in a study of cytomegalovirus exposure and HLA in healthy donors. Here immunoSEQ multiplex PCR was the method, and the copy in TCRdb shows in-frame clones only, minus some. Among some 120,000 clones listed, 80% to 85% were seen once. Sequencing was done on a sample of PBMCs. These TCRs come from a woman in her thirties in good health and CMV-seronegative. Both conserved end residues are part of each CDR3. Each record gives: V gene, J gene, clone size, D gene, CDR3 protein, CDR3 DNA. D genes are given only for firm matches. Expanded clones get a size class; other rows say once, few or many, or leave the size out.

V: TRBV2
J: TRBJ2-1
size: few
D: TRBD2
CDR3: CASSLTSGSIYNEQFF
DNA: TGTGCCAGCAGTTTGACTAGCGGGAGTATCTACAATGAGCAGTTCTTC

V: TRBV7-3
J: TRBJ1-2
size: few
D: -
CDR3: CASSLYGADGYTF
DNA: TGTGCCAGCAGCTTATATGGGGCTGATGGCTACACCTTC

V: TRBV4-1
J: TRBJ2-7
size: once
D: TRBD1
CDR3: CASSASVQGTYEQYF
DNA: TGCGCCAGCAGCGCCTCTGTACAGGGGACCTACGAGCAGTACTTC

V: TRBV7-9
J: TRBJ2-7
size: -
D: TRBD2
CDR3: CASSLASSGSGLGYEQYF
DNA: TGTGCCAGCAGCTTAGCGAGTAGCGGGAGCGGGCTGGGCTACGAGCAGTACTTC

V: TRBV7-9
J: TRBJ2-1
size: -
D: TRBD2
CDR3: CSSSLGTSYSYNEQFF
DNA: TGTTCCAGCAGCTTAGGGACTAGCTACTCCTACAATGAGCAGTTCTTC

V: TRBV10-3
J: TRBJ1-2
size: -
D: TRBD1
CDR3: CAISENRGYGYTF
DNA: TGTGCCATCAGTGAGAACAGGGGCTATGGCTACACCTTC

V: TRBV6-1
J: TRBJ1-1
size: -
D: -
CDR3: CASIPTGMNTEAFF
DNA: TGTGCCAGCATTCCGACAGGAATGAACACTGAAGCTTTCTTT

V: TRBV19
J: TRBJ2-7
size: few
D: TRBD2
CDR3: CASSISAGAPEQYF
DNA: TGTGCCAGTAGTATTTCAGCGGGAGCTCCCGAGCAGTACTTC

V: TRBV6-5
J: TRBJ2-3
size: -
D: TRBD1
CDR3: CASRRQGRGDTQYF
DNA: TGTGCCAGCAGGCGACAGGGGCGAGGAGATACGCAGTATTTT

V: TRBV5-1
J: TRBJ1-2
size: -
D: TRBD1
CDR3: CASGQLTGGNYGYTF
DNA: TGCGCCAGCGGACAATTGACAGGGGGAAACTATGGCTACACCTTC

V: TRBV5-1
J: TRBJ1-1
size: -
D: -
CDR3: CASSLDQGSMNTEAFF
DNA: TGCGCCAGCAGCTTGGACCAGGGGAGTATGAACACTGAAGCTTTCTTT

V: TRBV11-2
J: TRBJ2-1
size: -
D: -
CDR3: CASSLEILPRFNEQFF
DNA: TGTGCCAGCAGCTTAGAAATCCTCCCCCGTTTTAATGAGCAGTTCTTC

V: TRBV7-9
J: TRBJ2-5
size: -
D: -
CDR3: CASRLGSGEQYF
DNA: TGTGCCAGCAGATTAGGGTCGGGGGAGCAGTACTTC

V: TRBV28
J: TRBJ2-7
size: -
D: -
CDR3: CASSFSLRYSTPYEQYF
DNA: TGTGCCAGCAGTTTCAGCCTCCGTTACAGTACTCCCTACGAGCAGTACTTC

V: TRBV19
J: TRBJ1-4
size: -
D: TRBD1
CDR3: CASSKVGQGLSGEKLFF
DNA: TGTGCCAGTAGTAAGGTAGGACAGGGATTGTCGGGCGAAAAACTGTTTTTT

V: TRBV10-1
J: TRBJ1-1
size: few
D: -
CDR3: CASSESRGGFGTEAFF
DNA: TGCGCCAGCAGTGAGTCGAGGGGAGGGTTTGGTACTGAAGCTTTCTTT

V: TRBV19
J: TRBJ2-1
size: -
D: TRBD2
CDR3: CASTTSSGRPYNEQFF
DNA: TGTGCCAGTACCACATCTAGCGGGAGACCCTACAATGAGCAGTTCTTC

V: TRBV5-1
J: TRBJ2-2
size: -
D: TRBD2
CDR3: CASSRGDGNTGELFF
DNA: TGCGCCAGCAGTCGGGGGGACGGAAACACCGGGGAGCTGTTTTTT

V: TRBV7-8
J: TRBJ2-3
size: -
D: TRBD1
CDR3: CASSPWGTGGTDTQYF
DNA: TGTGCCAGCAGCCCCTGGGGGACAGGGGGCACAGATACGCAGTATTTT

V: TRBV6-4
J: TRBJ2-3
size: -
D: TRBD2
CDR3: CASSASGPTDTQYF
DNA: TGTGCCAGCAGTGCTAGCGGCCCCACAGATACGCAGTATTTT

V: TRBV11-3
J: TRBJ2-1
size: -
D: TRBD2
CDR3: CASSSDTSGVYNEQFF
DNA: TGTGCCAGCAGCTCTGACACTAGCGGGGTCTACAATGAGCAGTTCTTC

V: TRBV4-1
J: TRBJ1-2
size: -
D: TRBD1
CDR3: CASSPGQGPFDGYTF
DNA: TGCGCCAGCAGCCCGGGACAGGGGCCCTTTGATGGCTACACCTTC

V: TRBV2
J: TRBJ2-2
size: -
D: -
CDR3: CASSETEKTGELFF
DNA: TGTGCCAGCAGTGAAACCGAGAAGACCGGGGAGCTGTTTTTT

V: TRBV18
J: TRBJ1-1
size: few
D: TRBD1
CDR3: CASSPLGTVNTEAFF
DNA: TGTGCCAGCTCACCACTCGGGACAGTGAACACTGAAGCTTTCTTT

V: TRBV6-1
J: TRBJ2-1
size: -
D: -
CDR3: CASSAPGTGVYNEQFF
DNA: TGTGCCAGCAGTGCCCCCGGGACGGGAGTCTACAATGAGCAGTTCTTC

V: TRBV6-5
J: TRBJ2-5
size: -
D: TRBD2
CDR3: CASSELAGETQYF
DNA: TGTGCCAGCAGTGAACTAGCGGGAGAGACCCAGTACTTC